This T cell receptor beta chain comes out of a study of radiotherapy plus CTLA-4 blockade in lung cancer. Study context: Patients showed objective responses in about 18% of cases and disease control in about 30%.

Receiving focal radiation plus CTLA-4 blockade with ipilimumab were patients who had chemo-refractory metastatic non-small-cell lung cancer. Concerning this clone itself: Its antigen is undetermined.

The germline V gene encodes CDR1 LNHNV and CDR2 YYDKDF (reference sequence). V gave up 0 bases and J gave up 1 base, with 0 bases separating them. The CDR3 loop spans 12 amino acids. Study-wide results and caveats: Peripheral blood showed expansion of tumor-derived TCR clones after radiotherapy and ipilimumab. Early blood T cell clone changes and increased post-radiation serum interferon-beta were reportedly the strongest response predictors.

Assay used: immunoSEQ multiplex PCR; TCRdb lists only in-frame clones, some missing. The table has under 110,000 clones, more than 75% seen once. This receptor was identified in a human donor with non-small cell lung cancer that progressed on radiotherapy plus ipilimumab. Some clones in this sample may be carry-over from other donors' samples. This sequence joins TRBV15 and TRBJ1-2; D gene ambiguous. The source material was peripheral blood, sampled from a patient treated with radiotherapy plus ipilimumab. The CDR3 nucleotides read TGTGCCACCAGCAGAGATAACTATGGCTACACCTTC. It is translated as CATSRDNYGYTF.